These 14 T cell receptor beta chains originate from one sample sequenced in a study of cytomegalovirus exposure and HLA in healthy donors. The PCR had 60 Vbeta and 13 Jbeta primers. TCRdb's table, derived via immunoSEQ multiplex PCR, lists solely in-frame clones and lacks some. The sample records some 160,000 clones, around 80% being singletons. What was sequenced was PBMCs. Receptors originate from a woman aged 40 to 55 in good health and CMV-seronegative.

The rearrangement links TRBV30 to TRBJ1-1, with TRBD1 matching over 8 bases. The CDR3 has 14 amino acids. The ends lost 1 base at V and 7 bases at J; junction bases unmatched: 8. CDR1 is GTSNPN, CDR2 SVGIG, per germline (reference sequence). DNA for the CDR3: TGTGCCTGGAGTGGTAAGACAGGGGCTCGTGAAGCTTTCTTT. This sequence encodes CAWSGKTGAREAFF.

V and J are TRBV5-6 and TRBJ2-7; the match to TRBD1 covers 9 bases. Germline CDR1 reads SGHDT; CDR2 reads YYEEEE. V was pared by 1 base and J by 5 bases, with 7 bases of the junction left unmatched. The CDR3 is 15 residues long. CDR3 coding DNA: TGTGCCAGCAGCTTGATGGGACAGGGCCCCGACGAGCAGTACTTC. It codes for CASSLMGQGPDEQYF.

This clone appeared a single time. The V gene is TRBV28, the J gene TRBJ1-3; D call uncertain. The CDR3 is 14 residues long. With 3 bases removed from V and 0 bases from J, the gap between germline ends came to 6 bases. Germline-derived CDR1 and CDR2 are MDHEN and SYDVKM. The CDR3 DNA reads TGTGCCAGCAGTTTCATAGACTCTGGAAACACCATATATTTT. It yields the protein CASSFIDSGNTIYF.

The CDR3 coding sequence is TGTGCCAGCAGCAGCGGACAGGGGAGGTGGGAGACCCAGTACTTC. Translated, it gives CASSSGQGRWETQYF. The V and J genes are TRBV5-8 and TRBJ2-5, with TRBD1 identical over 9 bases. The CDR3 extends over 15 amino acids. Germline V gene lookup returns CDR1 SGHTS and CDR2 YDEGEE. Germline trimming cut 4 bases from V and 5 bases from J; bases unmatched to any gene: 9.

This clone has a handful of counts. The V and J genes are TRBV5-1 and TRBJ2-7; 9 bases map to TRBD1. The germline V gene encodes CDR1 SGHRS and CDR2 YFSETQ. The length of the CDR3 is 11 residues. With V trimmed by 7 bases and J by 9 bases, 5 bases remained unmatched. This CDR3 reads CASRDREGQYF. DNA of the CDR3: TGCGCCAGCCGGGACAGGGAAGGGCAGTACTTC.

This chain joins TRBV7-9 and TRBJ2-7, with 8 bases aligning to TRBD1. Germline V gene lookup returns CDR1 SEHNR and CDR2 FQNEAQ (reference sequence). The CDR3 is 14 residues long. Germline trimming cut 5 bases from V and 0 bases from J; bases unmatched to any gene: 3. CDR3 in amino acids: CASSDTGGSYEQYF. The CDR3 nucleotides read TGTGCCAGCAGCGATACAGGGGGCTCCTACGAGCAGTACTTC.

The chain recombines TRBV7-6 with TRBJ2-2; TRBD1 is a possible D gene (7 bases). Germline-derived CDR1 and CDR2 are SGHVS and FNYEAQ. This CDR3 is built from 15 residues. Trimming stripped 5 bases from V and 7 bases from J, with 17 bases between. The CDR3 DNA is TGTGCCAGCAGCCCCAGGGGGACGGGGGACGGGGAGCTGTTTTTT. Translating it yields CASSPRGTGDGELFF.

The J gene is TRBJ2-1, the V gene TRBV28; 7 bases map to TRBD2. Trimming cost V 5 bases and J 0 bases; bases outside gene matches: 7. CDR3 length: 16 residues. Germline V gene data show CDR1 as MDHEN and CDR2 as SYDVKM. The CDR3 DNA reads as TGTGCCAGCAGTGCCTTTACTAGCGACTCCTACAATGAGCAGTTCTTC. Its translation is CASSAFTSDSYNEQFF.

The chain employs TRBV30 and TRBJ2-1; 15 bases are a match to TRBD2. The germline V gene has CDR1 GTSNPN and CDR2 SVGIG (reference sequence). The V segment lost 2 bases and the J segment 8 bases; nucleotides outside the gene matches: 10. The CDR3 is made up of 17 amino acids. CDR3 sequence reads: CAWSPGLAGGPRDEQFF. The CDR3 region has the DNA TGTGCCTGGAGTCCCGGACTAGCGGGGGGGCCTAGGGATGAGCAGTTCTTC. Full variable domain (missing parts from reference TRBV30 and TRBJ2-1): SQTIHQWPATLVQPVGSPLSLECTVEGTSNPNLYWYRQAAGRGLQLLFYSVGIGQISSEVPQNLSASRPQDRQFILSSKKLLLSDSGFYLCAWSPGLAGGPRDEQFFGPGTRLTVL.

This chain joins TRBV28 and TRBJ1-2, with 8 bases lining up with TRBD1. This CDR3 region has 14 residues. Germline loops: CDR1 MDHEN, CDR2 SYDVKM. V shed 2 bases, J shed 8 bases, and the junction held 7 bases outside the gene matches. CDR3 sequence: CASSLTGGDRGYTF. The DNA of the CDR3 is TGTGCCAGCAGTTTAACAGGGGGTGATAGGGGCTACACCTTC.

V gene TRBV7-2 combines with J gene TRBJ2-7; 11 bases are a match to TRBD2. Germline V gene lookup returns CDR1 SGHTA and CDR2 FQGNSA. The CDR3 consists of 18 residues. Losses at the gene ends were 2 bases for V and 0 bases for J; bases not matched to a gene: 9. The CDR3 DNA follows: TGTGCCAGCAGCTTAAGGTCTAGCGGGGGGACCAGCTCCTACGAGCAGTACTTC. It is translated as CASSLRSSGGTSSYEQYF.

The genes are TRBV6-4 and TRBJ1-6; 9 bases fit TRBD1. This CDR3 is 15 amino acids long. J lost 0 bases, V lost 6 bases, and 0 bases had no gene match. Per germline, CDR1 MRHNA and CDR2 SNTAGT. DNA for the CDR3: TGTGCCAGCAGGGACAGGGGCTCCTATAATTCACCCCTCCACTTT. Translation gives CASRDRGSYNSPLHF.

This clone has just a few counts. The chain has TRBV5-1 and TRBJ2-3, with 9 bases fitting TRBD1. CDR3 length: 17 amino acids. The junction had 7 bases not matched to a gene; V was cut back by 2 bases and J by 0 bases. The germline V gene encodes CDR1 SGHRS and CDR2 YFSETQ. For the CDR3, the DNA is TGCGCCAGCAGCTTACGAGGGACAGGGACTAGCACAGATACGCAGTATTTT. Translation: CASSLRGTGTSTDTQYF.

This clone was seen only a few times. The rearrangement uses TRBV2 and TRBJ1-4, with 8 bases matching TRBD1. Germline loops: CDR1 SNHLY, CDR2 FYNNEI. Losses at the gene ends were 6 bases for V and 8 bases for J; bases not matched to a gene: 8. CDR3 length: 14 residues. The CDR3 DNA reads as TGTGCCAGCAGCCGACAGGGGTCCGGGGAAAAACTGTTTTTT. Its translation: CASSRQGSGEKLFF.